This entry features one T cell receptor beta chain sequence. Its antigen is undetermined. Only in-frame clones appear in the TCRdb table, and some are missing; sequencing was by immunoSEQ multiplex PCR. The profile covers around 220,000 clones, with 65% to 85% appearing a single time and roughly 13% taken by the ten largest. The data derive from a study of cytomegalovirus exposure and HLA in healthy donors. Whole-study findings and limits: More than 150 TCR beta chains were listed as cytomegalovirus-associated. There were three CMV-associated chains whose specificity for CMV antigens was confirmed in vitro.

Germline V gives CDR1 MGHDK, CDR2 SYGVNS. Losses at the gene ends were 8 bases for V and 8 bases for J; bases not matched to a gene: 22. The CDR3 sequence is 17 residues long. Sample: PBMCs. This chain connects TRBV25-1 to TRBJ1-2, with 8 bases aligning to TRBD1. The source of this sequence is a woman in her twenties or thirties in good health and CMV-seropositive. For the CDR3, the DNA is TGTGCCAGCCCGGTTACAGGGGGGGGGCGCCGTCCCTTGGGCTACACCTTC. It codes for CASPVTGGGRRPLGYTF.